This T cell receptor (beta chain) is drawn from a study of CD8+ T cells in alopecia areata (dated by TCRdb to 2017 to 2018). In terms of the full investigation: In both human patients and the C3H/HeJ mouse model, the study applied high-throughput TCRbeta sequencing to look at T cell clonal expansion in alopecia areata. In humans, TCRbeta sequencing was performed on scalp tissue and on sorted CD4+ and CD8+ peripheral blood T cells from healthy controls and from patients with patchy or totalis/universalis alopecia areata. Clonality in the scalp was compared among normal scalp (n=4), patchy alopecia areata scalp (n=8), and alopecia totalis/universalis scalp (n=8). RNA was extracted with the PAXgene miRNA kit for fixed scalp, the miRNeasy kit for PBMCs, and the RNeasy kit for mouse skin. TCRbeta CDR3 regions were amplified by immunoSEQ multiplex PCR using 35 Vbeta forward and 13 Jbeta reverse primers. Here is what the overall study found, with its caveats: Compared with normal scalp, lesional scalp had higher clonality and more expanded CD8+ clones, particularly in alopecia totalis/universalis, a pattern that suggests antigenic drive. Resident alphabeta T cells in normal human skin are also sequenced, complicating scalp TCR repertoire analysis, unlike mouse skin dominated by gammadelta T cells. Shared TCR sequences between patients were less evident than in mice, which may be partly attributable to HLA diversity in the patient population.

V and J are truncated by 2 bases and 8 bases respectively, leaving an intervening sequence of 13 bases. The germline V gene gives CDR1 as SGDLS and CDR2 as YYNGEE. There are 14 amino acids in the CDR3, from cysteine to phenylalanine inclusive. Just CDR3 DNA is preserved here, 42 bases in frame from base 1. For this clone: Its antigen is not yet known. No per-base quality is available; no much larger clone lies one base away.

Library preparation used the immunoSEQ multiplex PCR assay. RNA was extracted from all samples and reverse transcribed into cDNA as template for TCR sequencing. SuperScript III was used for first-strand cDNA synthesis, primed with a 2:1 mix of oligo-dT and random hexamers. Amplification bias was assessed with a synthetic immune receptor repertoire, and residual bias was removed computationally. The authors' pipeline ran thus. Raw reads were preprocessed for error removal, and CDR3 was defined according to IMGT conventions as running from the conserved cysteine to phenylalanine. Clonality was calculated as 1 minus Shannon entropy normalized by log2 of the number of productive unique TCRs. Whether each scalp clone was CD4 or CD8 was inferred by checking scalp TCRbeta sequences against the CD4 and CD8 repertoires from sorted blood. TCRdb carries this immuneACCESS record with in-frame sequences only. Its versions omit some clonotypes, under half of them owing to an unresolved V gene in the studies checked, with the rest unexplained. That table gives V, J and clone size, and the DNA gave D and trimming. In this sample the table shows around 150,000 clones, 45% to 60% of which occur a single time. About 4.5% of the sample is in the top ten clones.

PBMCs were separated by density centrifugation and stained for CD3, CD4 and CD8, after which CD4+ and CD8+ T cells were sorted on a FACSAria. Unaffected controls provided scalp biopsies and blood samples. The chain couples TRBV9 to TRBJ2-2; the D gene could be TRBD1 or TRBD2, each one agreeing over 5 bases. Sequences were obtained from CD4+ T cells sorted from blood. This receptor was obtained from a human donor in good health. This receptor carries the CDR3 CASSVELGTGELFF. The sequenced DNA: TGTGCCAGCAGCGTTGAGCTGGGGACGGGGGAGCTGTTTTTT.